The rows below give T cell receptor beta chains drawn from one sample of a study of cytomegalovirus exposure and HLA in healthy donors. Profiling relied on immunoSEQ multiplex PCR, and the TCRdb table lists in-frame clones only, not all of them. The data show hundreds of thousands of clones, under 80% seen once. Sequenced: PBMCs. The receptor set was obtained from a female donor in good health and CMV-seronegative. Each CDR3 is given with its conserved first and last residue. The D gene is left open where the match is weak. Size is stated for part of the rows, as once, few or many counts, or as a class when the clone is expanded.

CDR3nt: TGCGCCAGCAGCTTGTTCTTACTAGCGGGAGACCACGAGCAGTACTTC
CDR3aa: CASSLFLLAGDHEQYF
j_gene: TRBJ2-7
d_gene: TRBD2
v_gene: TRBV5-1
abundance: .

CDR3nt: TGTGCCAGCAGCGCCGGGACAGGGAGAAAAGATGAAAAACTGTTTTTT
CDR3aa: CASSAGTGRKDEKLFF
j_gene: TRBJ1-4
d_gene: TRBD1
v_gene: TRBV5-6
abundance: .

CDR3nt: TGTGCCAGCAGTCCGGGGACAGCGGCCTACGAGCAGTACTTC
CDR3aa: CASSPGTAAYEQYF
j_gene: TRBJ2-7
d_gene: TRBD1
v_gene: TRBV9
abundance: once

CDR3nt: TGTGCCAGCAGCCCAGGGAGGGGCACAGATACGCAGTATTTT
CDR3aa: CASSPGRGTDTQYF
j_gene: TRBJ2-3
d_gene: TRBD2
v_gene: TRBV5-8
abundance: .

CDR3nt: TGTGCCAGCAGCTTAATGGGGCGGGGTAGTCAGCCCCAGCATTTT
CDR3aa: CASSLMGRGSQPQHF
j_gene: TRBJ1-5
d_gene: .
v_gene: TRBV7-8
abundance: .

CDR3nt: TGCAGCGTGGCCCTAAAGAACAAGACAGGGCTCTACGAGCAGTACTTC
CDR3aa: CSVALKNKTGLYEQYF
j_gene: TRBJ2-7
d_gene: TRBD1
v_gene: TRBV29-1
abundance: once

CDR3nt: TGTGCCAGCAGCTTAAGTCAGGGTGAGACCCAGTACTTC
CDR3aa: CASSLSQGETQYF
j_gene: TRBJ2-5
d_gene: .
v_gene: TRBV7-3
abundance: .

CDR3nt: TGTGCCAGCAGTTTATTGGGCCTAACCTCCTACGAGCAGTACTTC
CDR3aa: CASSLLGLTSYEQYF
j_gene: TRBJ2-7
d_gene: .
v_gene: TRBV28
abundance: .

CDR3nt: TGTGCTAGTGGTAGGAGGGACAGAACCTACGAGCAGTACTTC
CDR3aa: CASGRRDRTYEQYF
j_gene: TRBJ2-7
d_gene: .
v_gene: TRBV12-5
abundance: .

CDR3nt: TGTGCCAGCGAGGGGGCACTTACCTACGAGCAGTACTTC
CDR3aa: CASEGALTYEQYF
j_gene: TRBJ2-7
d_gene: TRBD1
v_gene: TRBV2
abundance: once

CDR3nt: TGTGCCAGCAGCGAACTAACGCGGGACAGGGTTACCGGGGAGCTGTTTTTT
CDR3aa: CASSELTRDRVTGELFF
j_gene: TRBJ2-2
d_gene: TRBD1
v_gene: TRBV5-6
abundance: .

CDR3nt: TGTGCCAGCAGCCCAGGGGGCGTGCGCGAGCAGTACTTC
CDR3aa: CASSPGGVREQYF
j_gene: TRBJ2-7
d_gene: TRBD1
v_gene: TRBV2
abundance: .

CDR3nt: TGTGCCAGCAGCTTGGCCGGGACAGCACCCTCCTACGAGCAGTACTTC
CDR3aa: CASSLAGTAPSYEQYF
j_gene: TRBJ2-7
d_gene: TRBD1
v_gene: TRBV5-5
abundance: .

CDR3nt: TGTGCCAGCAGTCAGGACAGGTCATATGGCTACACCTTC
CDR3aa: CASSQDRSYGYTF
j_gene: TRBJ1-2
d_gene: TRBD1
v_gene: TRBV6-5
abundance: .

CDR3nt: TGTGCCAGCAGCAGGAGGGGACTAGGGGTGCAAGAGACCCAGTACTTC
CDR3aa: CASSRRGLGVQETQYF
j_gene: TRBJ2-5
d_gene: TRBD2
v_gene: TRBV7-2
abundance: .

CDR3nt: TGTGCCAGCATGGGGCTAGCGCAAGAGACCCAGTACTTC
CDR3aa: CASMGLAQETQYF
j_gene: TRBJ2-5
d_gene: .
v_gene: TRBV2
abundance: .

CDR3nt: TGTGCCAGCAGCTCTCACAGAATGAATGAAAAACTGTTTTTT
CDR3aa: CASSSHRMNEKLFF
j_gene: TRBJ1-4
d_gene: .
v_gene: TRBV7-2
abundance: few

CDR3nt: TGTGCCAGCTCCCGGGAGGGTAGCTCCTACGAGCAGTACTTC
CDR3aa: CASSREGSSYEQYF
j_gene: TRBJ2-7
d_gene: TRBD2
v_gene: TRBV5-6
abundance: .

CDR3nt: TGTGCCAGCAGCTGGGACAGGTTATCCTACGAGCAGTACTTC
CDR3aa: CASSWDRLSYEQYF
j_gene: TRBJ2-7
d_gene: TRBD1
v_gene: TRBV7-9
abundance: few

CDR3nt: TGCAGCGTTGGTCTAGCGGGAGTAAATGAGCAGTTCTTC
CDR3aa: CSVGLAGVNEQFF
j_gene: TRBJ2-1
d_gene: TRBD2
v_gene: TRBV29-1
abundance: .

CDR3nt: TGTGCCAGCAGCTTGGGACTACGGAACTACAATGAGCAGTTCTTC
CDR3aa: CASSLGLRNYNEQFF
j_gene: TRBJ2-1
d_gene: .
v_gene: TRBV5-4
abundance: once

CDR3nt: TGTGCCAGCAGTGCCGGGACAATATTCAGTGAGCAGTTCTTC
CDR3aa: CASSAGTIFSEQFF
j_gene: TRBJ2-1
d_gene: .
v_gene: TRBV6-4
abundance: .

CDR3nt: TGTGCCAGTAGTGGGGTAGGGAGTAATGAAAAACTGTTTTTT
CDR3aa: CASSGVGSNEKLFF
j_gene: TRBJ1-4
d_gene: .
v_gene: TRBV2
abundance: .

CDR3nt: TGTGCCAGCAGCTTTGGACAGGGTCGTTACGAGCAGTACTTC
CDR3aa: CASSFGQGRYEQYF
j_gene: TRBJ2-7
d_gene: TRBD1
v_gene: TRBV7-9
abundance: .

CDR3nt: TGCGCCAGCAGCGCAGGAATAAATCAGCCCCAGCATTTT
CDR3aa: CASSAGINQPQHF
j_gene: TRBJ1-5
d_gene: .
v_gene: TRBV5-1
abundance: .

CDR3nt: TGTGCCAGCAGCCCTCCAGCGGGAGAGGCTGGAGATACGCAGTATTTT
CDR3aa: CASSPPAGEAGDTQYF
j_gene: TRBJ2-3
d_gene: TRBD2
v_gene: TRBV7-6
abundance: few

CDR3nt: TGTGCCAGCAGGCGGGGCGGGAACACCGGGGAGCTGTTTTTT
CDR3aa: CASRRGGNTGELFF
j_gene: TRBJ2-2
d_gene: .
v_gene: TRBV5-4
abundance: .

CDR3nt: TGTGCCAGCAGTTACTCGGGTAGCGCGGGAGCAGATACGCAGTATTTT
CDR3aa: CASSYSGSAGADTQYF
j_gene: TRBJ2-3
d_gene: TRBD2
v_gene: TRBV6-5
abundance: .

CDR3nt: TGTGCCAGCAGCCAACCAGGGCGACCGCAGTATTTT
CDR3aa: CASSQPGRPQYF
j_gene: TRBJ2-3
d_gene: .
v_gene: TRBV6-5
abundance: .